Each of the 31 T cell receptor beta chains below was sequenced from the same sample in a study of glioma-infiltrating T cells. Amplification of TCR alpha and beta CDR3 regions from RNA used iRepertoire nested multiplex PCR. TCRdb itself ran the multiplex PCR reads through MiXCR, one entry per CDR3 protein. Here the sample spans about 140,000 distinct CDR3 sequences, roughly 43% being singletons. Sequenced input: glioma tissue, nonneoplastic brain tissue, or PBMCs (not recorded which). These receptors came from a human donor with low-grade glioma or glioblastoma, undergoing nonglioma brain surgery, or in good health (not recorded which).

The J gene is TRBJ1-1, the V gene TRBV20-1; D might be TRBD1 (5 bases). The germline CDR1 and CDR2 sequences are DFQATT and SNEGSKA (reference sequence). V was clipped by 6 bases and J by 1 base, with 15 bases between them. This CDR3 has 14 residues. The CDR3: CSAQGGETNTEAFF. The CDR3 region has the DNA TGCAGTGCCCAGGGAGGGGAGACGAACACTGAAGCTTTCTTT.

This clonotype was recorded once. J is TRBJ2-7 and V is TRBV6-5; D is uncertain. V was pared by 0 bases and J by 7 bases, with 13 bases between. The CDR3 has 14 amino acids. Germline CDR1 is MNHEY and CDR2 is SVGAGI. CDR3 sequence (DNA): TGTGCCAGCAGTTACTCGAAGGGATCTGGGGAGCAGTACTTC. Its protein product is CASSYSKGSGEQYF.

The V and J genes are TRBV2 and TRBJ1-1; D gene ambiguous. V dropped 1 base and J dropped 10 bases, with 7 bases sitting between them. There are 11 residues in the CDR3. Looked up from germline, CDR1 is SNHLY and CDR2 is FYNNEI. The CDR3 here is CASSEVWVAFF. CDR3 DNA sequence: TGTGCCAGCAGTGAAGTGTGGGTAGCTTTCTTT.

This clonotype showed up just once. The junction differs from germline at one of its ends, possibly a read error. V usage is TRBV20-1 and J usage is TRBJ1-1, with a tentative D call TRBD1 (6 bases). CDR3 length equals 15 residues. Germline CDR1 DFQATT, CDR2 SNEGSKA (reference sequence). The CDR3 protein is CSAEIPGHRNAEAFF. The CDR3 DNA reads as TGCAGTGCGGAAATTCCGGGACACCGGAACGCTGAAGCTTTCTTT.

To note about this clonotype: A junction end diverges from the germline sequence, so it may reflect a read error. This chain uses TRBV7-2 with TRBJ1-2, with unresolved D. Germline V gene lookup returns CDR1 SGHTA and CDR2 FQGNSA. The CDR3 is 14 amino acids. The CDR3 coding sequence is TGTGCCACCAGCCCTCAGGACGGCTTATATGGCTACACCTTC. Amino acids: CATSPQDGLYGYTF. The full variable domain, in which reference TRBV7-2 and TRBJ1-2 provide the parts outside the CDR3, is GAGVSQSPSNKVTEKGKDVELRCDPISGHTALYWYRQSLGQGLEFLIYFQGNSAPDKSGLPSDRFSAERTGGSVSTLTIQRTQQEDSAVYLCATSPQDGLYGYTFGSGTRLTVV.

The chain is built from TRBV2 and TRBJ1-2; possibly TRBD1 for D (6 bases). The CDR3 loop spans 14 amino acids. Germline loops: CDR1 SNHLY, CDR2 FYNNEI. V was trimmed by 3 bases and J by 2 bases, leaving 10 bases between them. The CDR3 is CASSEGRGNYGYTF. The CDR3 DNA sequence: TGTGCCAGCAGTGAGGGCAGGGGAAACTATGGCTACACCTTC.

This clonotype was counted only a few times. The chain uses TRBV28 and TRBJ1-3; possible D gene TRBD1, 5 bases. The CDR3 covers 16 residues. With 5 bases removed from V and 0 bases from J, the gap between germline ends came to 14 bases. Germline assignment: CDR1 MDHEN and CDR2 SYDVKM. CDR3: CASSQQALSSGNTIYF. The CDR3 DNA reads TGTGCCAGCAGTCAACAGGCCCTCAGCTCTGGAAACACCATATATTTT. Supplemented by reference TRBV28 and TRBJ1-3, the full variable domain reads DVKVTQSSRYLVKRTGEKVFLECVQDMDHENMFWYRQDPGLGLRLIYFSYDVKMKEKGDIPEGYSVSREKKERFSLILESASTNQTSMYLCASSQQALSSGNTIYFGEGSWLTVV.

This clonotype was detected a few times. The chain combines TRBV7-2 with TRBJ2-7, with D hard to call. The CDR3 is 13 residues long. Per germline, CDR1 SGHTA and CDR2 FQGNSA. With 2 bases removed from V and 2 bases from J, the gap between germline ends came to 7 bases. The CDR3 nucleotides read TGTGCCAGCAGCTTAAACCAGGCCTACGAGCAGTACTTC. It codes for CASSLNQAYEQYF.

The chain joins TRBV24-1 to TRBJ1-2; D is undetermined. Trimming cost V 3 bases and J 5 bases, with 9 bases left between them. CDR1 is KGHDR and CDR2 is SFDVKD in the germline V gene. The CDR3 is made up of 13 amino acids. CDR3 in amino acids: CATSDSAWYGYTF. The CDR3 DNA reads TGTGCCACCAGTGATAGCGCCTGGTATGGCTACACCTTC.

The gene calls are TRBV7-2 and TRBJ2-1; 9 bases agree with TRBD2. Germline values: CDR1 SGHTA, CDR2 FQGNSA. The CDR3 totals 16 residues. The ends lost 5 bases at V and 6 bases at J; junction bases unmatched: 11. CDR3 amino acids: CASSTGGGGVTNEQFF. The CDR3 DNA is TGTGCCAGCAGCACCGGTGGCGGGGGGGTAACCAATGAGCAGTTCTTC.

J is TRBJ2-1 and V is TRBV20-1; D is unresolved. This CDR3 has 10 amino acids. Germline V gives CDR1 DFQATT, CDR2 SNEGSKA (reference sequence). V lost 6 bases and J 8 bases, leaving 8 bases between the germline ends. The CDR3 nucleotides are TGCAGTGCCATGGTCGATGAGCAGTTCTTC. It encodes CSAMVDEQFF.

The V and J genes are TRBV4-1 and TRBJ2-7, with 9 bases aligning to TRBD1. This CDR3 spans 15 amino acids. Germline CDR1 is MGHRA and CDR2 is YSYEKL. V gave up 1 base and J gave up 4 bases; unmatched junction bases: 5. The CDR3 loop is CASSQGDRAIYEQYF. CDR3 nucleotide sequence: TGCGCCAGCAGCCAAGGGGACAGGGCAATATACGAGCAGTACTTC.

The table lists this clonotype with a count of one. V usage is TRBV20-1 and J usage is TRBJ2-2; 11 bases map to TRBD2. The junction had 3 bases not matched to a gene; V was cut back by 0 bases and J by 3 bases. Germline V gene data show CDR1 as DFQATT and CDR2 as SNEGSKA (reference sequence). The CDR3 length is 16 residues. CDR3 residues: CSARDQTSGDTGELFF. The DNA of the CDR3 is TGCAGTGCTAGAGACCAGACTAGCGGGGACACCGGGGAGCTGTTTTTT.

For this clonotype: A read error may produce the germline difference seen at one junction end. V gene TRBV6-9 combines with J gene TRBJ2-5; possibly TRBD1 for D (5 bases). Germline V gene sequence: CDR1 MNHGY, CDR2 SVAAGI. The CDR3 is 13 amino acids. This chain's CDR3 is CASSLLGQEAQYF. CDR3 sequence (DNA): TGTGCCAGCAGTTTATTGGGGCAAGAGGCCCAGTACTTC.

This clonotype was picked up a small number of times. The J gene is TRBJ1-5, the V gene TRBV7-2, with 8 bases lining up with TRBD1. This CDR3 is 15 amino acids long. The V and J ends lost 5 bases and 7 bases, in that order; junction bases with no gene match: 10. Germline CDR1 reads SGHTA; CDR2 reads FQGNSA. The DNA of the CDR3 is TGTGCCAGCAGCAATGACAGGGGCAGGGGCCAGCCCCAGCATTTT. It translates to CASSNDRGRGQPQHF.

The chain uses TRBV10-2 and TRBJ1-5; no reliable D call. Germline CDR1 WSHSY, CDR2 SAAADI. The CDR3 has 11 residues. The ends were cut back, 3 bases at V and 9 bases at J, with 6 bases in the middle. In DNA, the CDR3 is TGCGCCAGCAGTGAAGGCGGGCCCCAGCATTTT. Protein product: CASSEGGPQHF.

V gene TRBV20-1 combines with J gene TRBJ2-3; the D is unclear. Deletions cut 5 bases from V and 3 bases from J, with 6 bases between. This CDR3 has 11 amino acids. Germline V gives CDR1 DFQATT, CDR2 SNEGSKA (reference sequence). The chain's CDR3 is CSAPQTDTQYF. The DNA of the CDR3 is TGCAGTGCTCCGCAAACAGATACGCAGTATTTT.

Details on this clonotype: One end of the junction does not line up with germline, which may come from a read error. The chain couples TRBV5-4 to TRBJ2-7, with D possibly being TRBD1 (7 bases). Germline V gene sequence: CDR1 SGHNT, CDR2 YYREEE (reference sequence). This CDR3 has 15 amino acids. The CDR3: CARSFGGTDTYEQYF. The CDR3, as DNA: TGTGCCCGCAGCTTTGGAGGGACAGATACCTACGAGCAGTACTTC. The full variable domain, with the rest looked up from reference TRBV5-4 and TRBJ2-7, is ETGVTQSPTHLIKTRGQQVTLRCSSQSGHNTVSWYQQALGQGPQFIFQYYREEENGRGNFPPRFSGLQFPNYSSELNVNALELDDSALYLCARSFGGTDTYEQYFGPGTRLTVT.

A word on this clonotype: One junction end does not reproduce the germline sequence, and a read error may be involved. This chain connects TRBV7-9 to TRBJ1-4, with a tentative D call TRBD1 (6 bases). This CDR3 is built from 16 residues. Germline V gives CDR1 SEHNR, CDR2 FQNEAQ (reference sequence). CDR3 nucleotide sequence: TGTCCCAGCAGCTCAGGGTTTCAGGGGCCGGTTGAAAAACTGTTTTTT. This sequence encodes CPSSSGFQGPVEKLFF.

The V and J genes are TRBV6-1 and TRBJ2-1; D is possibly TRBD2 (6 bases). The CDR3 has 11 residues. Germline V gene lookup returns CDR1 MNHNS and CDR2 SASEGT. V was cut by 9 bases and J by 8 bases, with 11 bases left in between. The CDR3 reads CARHGRDEQFF. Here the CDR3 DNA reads TGTGCCAGACACGGGAGAGATGAGCAGTTCTTC.

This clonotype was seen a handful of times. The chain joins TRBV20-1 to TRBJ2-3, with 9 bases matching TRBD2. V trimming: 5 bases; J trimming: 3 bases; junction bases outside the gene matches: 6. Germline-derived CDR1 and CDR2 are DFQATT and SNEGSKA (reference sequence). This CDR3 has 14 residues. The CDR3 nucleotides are TGCAGTGCTGGGCGGGAGGGCGGTACAGATACGCAGTATTTT. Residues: CSAGREGGTDTQYF.

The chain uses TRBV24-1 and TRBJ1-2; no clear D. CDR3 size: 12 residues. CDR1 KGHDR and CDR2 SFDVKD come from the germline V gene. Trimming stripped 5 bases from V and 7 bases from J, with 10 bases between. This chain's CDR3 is CATSVPTGGYTF. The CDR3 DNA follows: TGTGCCACCAGTGTCCCGACTGGTGGCTACACCTTC.

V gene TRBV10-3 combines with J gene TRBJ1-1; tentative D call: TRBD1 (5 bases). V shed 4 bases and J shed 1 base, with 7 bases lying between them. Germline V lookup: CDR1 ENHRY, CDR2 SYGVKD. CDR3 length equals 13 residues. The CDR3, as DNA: TGTGCCATCAGTGTTGGGGCGAACACTGAAGCTTTCTTT. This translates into CAISVGANTEAFF.

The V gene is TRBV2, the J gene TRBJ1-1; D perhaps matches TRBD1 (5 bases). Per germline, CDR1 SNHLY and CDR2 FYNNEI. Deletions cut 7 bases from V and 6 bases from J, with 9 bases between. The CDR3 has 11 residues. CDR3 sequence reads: CASNRGAEAFF. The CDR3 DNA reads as TGTGCCAGCAATAGGGGCGCTGAAGCTTTCTTT.

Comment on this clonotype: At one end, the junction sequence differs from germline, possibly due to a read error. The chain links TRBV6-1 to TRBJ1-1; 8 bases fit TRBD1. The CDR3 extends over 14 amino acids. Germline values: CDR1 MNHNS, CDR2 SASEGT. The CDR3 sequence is CASSRTGPNTEALF. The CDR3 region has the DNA TGTGCCAGCAGCCGGACAGGGCCGAACACTGAAGCTCTCTTT.

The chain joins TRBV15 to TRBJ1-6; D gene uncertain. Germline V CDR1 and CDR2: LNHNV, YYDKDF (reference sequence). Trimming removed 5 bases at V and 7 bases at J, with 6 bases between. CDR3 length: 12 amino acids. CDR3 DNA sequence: TGTGCCACCAGCCCACAAAATTCACCCCTCCACTTT. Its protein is CATSPQNSPLHF.

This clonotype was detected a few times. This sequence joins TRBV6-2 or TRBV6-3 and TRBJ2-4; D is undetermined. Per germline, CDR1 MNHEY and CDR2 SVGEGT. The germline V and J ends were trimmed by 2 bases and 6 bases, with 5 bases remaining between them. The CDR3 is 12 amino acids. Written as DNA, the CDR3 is TGTGCCAGCAGTTACGGCAGAAACATTCAGTACTTC. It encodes CASSYGRNIQYF.

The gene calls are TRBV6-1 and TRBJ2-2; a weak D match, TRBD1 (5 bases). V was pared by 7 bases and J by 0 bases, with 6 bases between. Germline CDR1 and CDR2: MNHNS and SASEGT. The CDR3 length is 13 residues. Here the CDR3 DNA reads TGTGCCAGCAAGACAGCGAACACCGGGGAGCTGTTTTTT. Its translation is CASKTANTGELFF.

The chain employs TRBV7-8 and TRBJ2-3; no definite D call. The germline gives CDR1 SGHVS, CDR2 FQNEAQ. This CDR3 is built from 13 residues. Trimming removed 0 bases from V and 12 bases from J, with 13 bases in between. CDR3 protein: CASSLAELGEQYF. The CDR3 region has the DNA TGTGCCAGCAGCTTAGCAGAGCTGGGTGAACAGTATTTT.

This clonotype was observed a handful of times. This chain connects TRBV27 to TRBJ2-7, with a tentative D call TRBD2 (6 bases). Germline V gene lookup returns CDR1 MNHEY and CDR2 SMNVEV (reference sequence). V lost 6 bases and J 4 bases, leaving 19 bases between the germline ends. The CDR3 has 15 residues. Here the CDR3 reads CASSRNSGLPYEQYF. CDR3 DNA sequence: TGTGCCAGCAGCCGAAACAGCGGGTTACCGTACGAGCAGTACTTC.

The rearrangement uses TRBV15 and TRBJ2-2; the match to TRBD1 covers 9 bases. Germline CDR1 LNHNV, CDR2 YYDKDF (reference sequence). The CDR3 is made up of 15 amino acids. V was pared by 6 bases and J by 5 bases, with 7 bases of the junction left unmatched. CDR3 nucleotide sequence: TGTGCCACCAGGAGGACAGGGGATGGGACCGGGGAGCTGTTTTTT. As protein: CATRRTGDGTGELFF.